This TCR beta chain was recorded in a study of OX40 agonist ivuxolimab in advanced cancers. Across the whole study: Eligibility admitted prior anti-PD-1, anti-PD-L1 or anti-CTLA-4 therapy; about 39% had some. Notes on the study in general: Expanded clones belonging to CD8+ T cells outnumbered, on average, those of CD4+. The CD4+ and CD8+ T cells in the blood had expanded clonally by week 6 at 0.1 to 3.0 mg/kg. Among patients with partial responses at 0.1-3.0 mg/kg, clonal expansion was among the lowest.

Comments on this clone: Its antigen is unidentified.

Sequencing was performed with immunoSEQ multiplex PCR; in TCRdb, only in-frame clones are kept and a portion is missing. The sample carries 95,000 or so clones, roughly 84% recorded once. The TCR was taken from an adult with an advanced solid tumor such as melanoma, head and neck, liver or kidney cancer. The specimen comprised CD4+ or CD8+ T cells sorted from blood, sampled in a trial of the OX40 agonist ivuxolimab.

Written as DNA, the CDR3 is TGTGCCAGCAAGGGAACCACCTCTGGGGCCAACGTCCTGACTTTC. Translation: CASKGTTSGANVLTF. This chain joins TRBV27 and TRBJ2-6; D not certain. Germline V gene lookup returns CDR1 MNHEY and CDR2 SMNVEV (reference sequence). This CDR3 has 15 residues. The V end lost 7 bases, the J end lost 0 bases, and 10 bases lay between the germline ends. The full variable domain, with the rest looked up from reference TRBV27 and TRBJ2-6, is EAQVTQNPRYLITVTGKKLTVTCSQNMNHEYMSWYRQDPGLGLRQIYYSMNVEVTDKGDVPEGYKVSRKEKRNFPLILESPSPNQTSLYFCASKGTTSGANVLTFGAGSRLTVL.